This TCR beta chain derives from a study of OX40 agonist ivuxolimab in advanced cancers. Study-wide background: In three patients, partial responses were observed, one with hepatocellular carcinoma and two with cutaneous melanoma.

General study results and limits: By week 6 at 0.1 to 3.0 mg/kg, blood CD4+ and CD8+ T cells had expanded clonally.

A word on this clone: Antigen: not known.

The germline V and J ends were trimmed by 5 bases and 5 bases, with 22 bases remaining between them. CDR3 size: 18 residues. Clones were sequenced by immunoSEQ multiplex PCR, and TCRdb holds only the in-frame ones, with some missing. The sample consists of tens of thousands of clones, 70% to 90% of them appearing once. V and J are TRBV23-1 and TRBJ2-6; D uncertain. TRBV23-1 is given ORF status, its function remaining uncertain. This sequence originates from an adult with an advanced solid tumor such as melanoma, head and neck, liver or kidney cancer. Specimen: CD4+ or CD8+ T cells sorted from blood, collected in a trial of the OX40 agonist ivuxolimab. The CDR3 nucleotides are TGCGCCAGCAGTGAACCTATTACGCAACAAAGTCGGGCCAACGTCCTGACTTTC. Its translation is CASSEPITQQSRANVLTF.